Listed below are T cell receptor beta chains from one sample, sequenced in a study of CD8 T cells in ankylosing spondylitis. MiXCR, run by TCRdb on the 5' RACE reads, gives a single entry per CDR3 protein. The data hold roughly 97,000 distinct CDR3 sequences, with 7.5% to 9% observed a single time. The sequenced material came from blood, either unsorted or a sorted T cell fraction (not recorded which). Receptors originate from a male donor with ankylosing spondylitis or in good health (not recorded which). CDR3s leave out the opening cysteine and the closing phenylalanine or tryptophan.

v_gene,j_gene,CDR3aa
TRBV5-1,TRBJ2-1,ASSFIAGEWNEQF
TRBV18,TRBJ1-2,ASSPRNRGDYGYT
TRBV7-2,TRBJ2-5,ASSQSGTSGVETQY
TRBV10-3,TRBJ1-5,AISDGLGLESGRPQH
TRBV12-3/TRBV12-4,TRBJ2-7,ASSSQTSGVYEQY
TRBV12-3/TRBV12-4,TRBJ2-7,ASKGRSGEAGEQY
TRBV6-5,TRBJ1-2,ASSYSNHGYT
TRBV29-1,TRBJ2-7,SVYEGQAYEQY
TRBV20-1,TRBJ2-1,SARYHSGGEQF
TRBV12-3/TRBV12-4,TRBJ2-2,ASRVTGGNTGELF
TRBV4-3,TRBJ1-2,ASSQEGGGTSYT
TRBV2,TRBJ2-5,ASSEALRGRETQY
TRBV5-8,TRBJ2-3,ASSPAGAVTDTQY
TRBV21-1,TRBJ2-1,ASSKFSTGFSYNEQF
TRBV5-4,TRBJ2-5,ASSFGYQETQY
TRBV20-1,TRBJ1-4,SAPGTGGEKLF
TRBV6-2/TRBV6-3,TRBJ2-1,ASSPDRVSYNEQF
TRBV6-1,TRBJ2-7,ASSETLGTYEQY
TRBV27,TRBJ1-1,ASSFGGNTEAF
TRBV6-2/TRBV6-3,TRBJ2-7,ASSYGLAETYEQY
TRBV29-1,TRBJ1-3,SVTWGGNTIY
TRBV12-3/TRBV12-4,TRBJ2-1,ASRSLDGRGAGGEQF
TRBV7-8,TRBJ2-7,ASSWTGKAYEQY
TRBV7-2,TRBJ2-7,ASRLEPAYEQY
TRBV2,TRBJ1-2,ASLAGWANYGYT
TRBV5-1,TRBJ2-5,ASSYPGVETQY
TRBV7-2,TRBJ1-4,ASSVDGKLF
TRBV20-1,TRBJ2-2,SARTGGAGELF
TRBV6-1,TRBJ1-2,ASSRDRNYGYT
TRBV6-2/TRBV6-3,TRBJ1-2,ASSLTTGSNYGYT
TRBV20-1,TRBJ2-3,SARRADTQY
TRBV12-3/TRBV12-4,TRBJ2-2,ASSLVAGDTGELF
TRBV20-1,TRBJ2-7,SGRPGPSYEQY
TRBV12-3/TRBV12-4,TRBJ2-7,ASKKDTNAYEQY
TRBV4-2,TRBJ2-1,ASTPRDRPYNEQF
TRBV3-1,TRBJ2-5,ASSHTRQGTRGTQY
TRBV20-1,TRBJ2-4,SARDPGLAGDIQY
TRBV6-5,TRBJ2-5,ASSNQGPKETQY
TRBV6-5,TRBJ1-4,ASSYSRAENEKLF
TRBV7-2,TRBJ1-6,ASSFTGDNSPLH